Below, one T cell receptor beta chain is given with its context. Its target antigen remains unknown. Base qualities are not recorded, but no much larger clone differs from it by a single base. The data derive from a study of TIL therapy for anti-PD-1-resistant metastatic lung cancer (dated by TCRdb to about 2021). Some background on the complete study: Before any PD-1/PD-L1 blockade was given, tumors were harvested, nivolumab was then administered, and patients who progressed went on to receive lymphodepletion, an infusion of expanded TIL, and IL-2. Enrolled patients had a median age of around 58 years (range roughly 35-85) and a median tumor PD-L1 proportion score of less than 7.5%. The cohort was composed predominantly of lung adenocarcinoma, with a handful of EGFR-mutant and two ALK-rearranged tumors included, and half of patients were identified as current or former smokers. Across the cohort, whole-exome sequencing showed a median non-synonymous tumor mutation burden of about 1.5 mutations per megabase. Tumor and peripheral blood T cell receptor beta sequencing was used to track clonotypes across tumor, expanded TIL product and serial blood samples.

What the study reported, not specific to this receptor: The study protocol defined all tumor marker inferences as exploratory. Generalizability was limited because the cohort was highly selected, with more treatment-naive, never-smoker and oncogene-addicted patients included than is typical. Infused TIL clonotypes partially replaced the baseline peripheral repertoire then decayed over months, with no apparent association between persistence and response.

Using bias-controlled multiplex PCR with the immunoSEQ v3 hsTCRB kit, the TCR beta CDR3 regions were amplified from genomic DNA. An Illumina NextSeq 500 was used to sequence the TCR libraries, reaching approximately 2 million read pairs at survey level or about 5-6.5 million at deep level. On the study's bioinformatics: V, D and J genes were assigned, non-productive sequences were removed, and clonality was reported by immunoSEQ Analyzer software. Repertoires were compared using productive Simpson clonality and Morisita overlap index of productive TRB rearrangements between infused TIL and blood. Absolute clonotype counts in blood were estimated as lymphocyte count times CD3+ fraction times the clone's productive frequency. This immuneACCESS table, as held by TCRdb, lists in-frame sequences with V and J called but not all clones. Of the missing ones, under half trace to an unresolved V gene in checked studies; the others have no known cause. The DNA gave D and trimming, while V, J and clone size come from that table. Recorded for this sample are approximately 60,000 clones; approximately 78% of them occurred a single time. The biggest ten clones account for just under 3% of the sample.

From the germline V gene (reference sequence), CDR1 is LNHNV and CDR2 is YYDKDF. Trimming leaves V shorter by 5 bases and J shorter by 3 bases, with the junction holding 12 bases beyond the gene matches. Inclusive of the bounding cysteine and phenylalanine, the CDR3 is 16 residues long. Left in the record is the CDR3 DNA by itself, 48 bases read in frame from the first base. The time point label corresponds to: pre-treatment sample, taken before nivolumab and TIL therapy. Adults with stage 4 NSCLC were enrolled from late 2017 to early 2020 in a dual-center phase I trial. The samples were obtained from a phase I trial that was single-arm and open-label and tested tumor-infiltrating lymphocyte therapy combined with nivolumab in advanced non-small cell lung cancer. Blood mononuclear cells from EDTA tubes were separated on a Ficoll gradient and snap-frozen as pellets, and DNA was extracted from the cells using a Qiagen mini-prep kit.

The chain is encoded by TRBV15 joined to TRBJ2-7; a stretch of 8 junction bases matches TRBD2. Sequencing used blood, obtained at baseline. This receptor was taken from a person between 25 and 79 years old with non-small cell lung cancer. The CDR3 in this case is CATSSRAGVGRYEQYF. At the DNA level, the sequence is TGTGCCACCAGCTCTCGAGCGGGAGTGGGACGCTACGAGCAGTACTTC.